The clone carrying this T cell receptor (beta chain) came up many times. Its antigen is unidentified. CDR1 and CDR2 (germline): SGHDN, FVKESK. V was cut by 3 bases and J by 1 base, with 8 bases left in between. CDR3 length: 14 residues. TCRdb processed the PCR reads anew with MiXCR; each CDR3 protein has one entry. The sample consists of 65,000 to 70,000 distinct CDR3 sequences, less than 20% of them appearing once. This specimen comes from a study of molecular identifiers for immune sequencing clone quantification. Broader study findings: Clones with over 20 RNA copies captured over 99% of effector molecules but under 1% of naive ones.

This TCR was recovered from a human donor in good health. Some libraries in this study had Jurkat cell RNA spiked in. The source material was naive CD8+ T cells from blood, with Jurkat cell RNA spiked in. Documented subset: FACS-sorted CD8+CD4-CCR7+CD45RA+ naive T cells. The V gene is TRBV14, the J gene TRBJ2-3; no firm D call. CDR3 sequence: CASSHSMGTDTQYF. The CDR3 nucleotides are TGTGCCAGCAGCCATTCGATGGGCACAGATACGCAGTATTTT.